These 27 T cell receptor beta chains were all obtained from the same sample, sequenced in a study of blood T cell repertoires in COVID-19. Method: immunoSEQ multiplex PCR; TCRdb's copy keeps in-frame clones and lacks some. The sample includes roughly 250,000 clones, just over 90% of them seen just once. The sequenced material came from PBMCs or T cells enriched from blood (not recorded which). These receptors originate from a woman aged 18-29 years who had recovered from COVID-19.

The chain combines TRBV18 with TRBJ1-3; no reliable D call. The CDR3 runs 14 residues. From germline, CDR1 is KGHSH and CDR2 LQKENI. V was clipped by 3 bases and J by 4 bases, with 10 bases between them. This CDR3 reads CASSPSGFGNTIYF. CDR3 DNA: TGTGCCAGCTCACCCTCAGGTTTCGGAAACACCATATATTTT.

The J gene is TRBJ2-5, the V gene TRBV24-1; tentatively, D is TRBD1 (5 bases). CDR1 is KGHDR and CDR2 is SFDVKD in the germline V gene. Deletions cut 5 bases from V and 3 bases from J, with 12 bases between. The CDR3 is made up of 14 amino acids. This chain's CDR3 is CATSATNRKETQYF. The CDR3 DNA reads as TGTGCCACCAGTGCCACCAACAGGAAAGAGACCCAGTACTTC.

The CDR3 coding sequence is TGCAGCGTTGAAGATTCGGGGCAGGGAGGCTATGGCTACACCTTC. Encoded protein: CSVEDSGQGGYGYTF. This chain connects TRBV29-1 to TRBJ1-2; a weak D match, TRBD1 (5 bases). Trimming left V 0 bases short and J 4 bases short, with 15 bases between. The CDR3 totals 15 residues. From germline, CDR1 is SQVTM and CDR2 ANQGSEA.

The chain is built from TRBV11-3 and TRBJ2-7; 9 bases fit TRBD2. The CDR3 runs 14 residues. The junction had 4 bases not matched to a gene; V was cut back by 3 bases and J by 4 bases. The germline V gene has CDR1 SGHNT and CDR2 YENEEA. The CDR3 spells CASSLGTSSYEQYF. The CDR3, as DNA: TGTGCCAGCAGCTTGGGGACTAGCTCGTACGAGCAGTACTTC.

The CDR3 protein is CASSEGAGQIFEQYF. The CDR3 DNA reads as TGTGCCAGCAGTGAAGGGGCAGGGCAGATTTTCGAGCAGTACTTC. This chain joins TRBV2 and TRBJ2-7; possibly TRBD1 for D (5 bases). Trimming took 1 base from V and 6 from J, leaving 16 bases between them. Germline CDR1 and CDR2: SNHLY and FYNNEI. CDR3 size: 15 residues.

The chain joins TRBV5-4 to TRBJ1-2, with D perhaps TRBD1 (6 bases). V lost 4 bases and J lost 3, with 16 bases in between. The CDR3 has 15 amino acids. From germline, CDR1 is SGHNT and CDR2 YYREEE (reference sequence). The CDR3 spells CASSLQGRGDYGYTF. The DNA of the CDR3 is TGTGCCAGCAGCCTACAGGGAAGGGGAGACTATGGCTACACCTTC.

The chain employs TRBV7-9 and TRBJ1-2; 7 bases line up with TRBD1. This CDR3 region has 15 residues. V dropped 6 bases and J dropped 7; count of bases not matched to a gene: 14. CDR1 is SEHNR and CDR2 is FQNEAQ in the germline V gene (reference sequence). CDR3 bases: TGTGCCAGCAGAGCTACCGGGACAGAGCCTATTGGCTACACCTTC. Its translation is CASRATGTEPIGYTF.

The rearrangement uses TRBV19 and TRBJ2-3; D is possibly TRBD2 (6 bases). Trimming pared 5 bases from V and 3 bases from J, leaving 21 bases between. Per germline, CDR1 LNHDA and CDR2 SQIVND (reference sequence). The CDR3 totals 17 residues. CDR3 DNA sequence: TGTGCCAGTAGTGCGACAGTTGTGGGGAGGATTACAGATACGCAGTATTTT. Its protein product is CASSATVVGRITDTQYF.

CDR3 sequence (DNA): TGCAGTGCTAGTGGCCGTCTAGGAGACGGCTACACCTTC. The encoded protein is CSASGRLGDGYTF. This sequence joins TRBV20-1 and TRBJ1-2; D is undetermined. Per germline, CDR1 DFQATT and CDR2 SNEGSKA (reference sequence). The ends were cut back, 3 bases at V and 8 bases at J, with 16 bases in the middle. This CDR3 region has 13 residues.

V is TRBV5-1 and J is TRBJ2-3; 8 bases are a match to TRBD2. The CDR3 extends over 15 amino acids. V was pared by 5 bases and J by 5 bases, with 10 bases of the junction left unmatched. The germline gives CDR1 SGHRS, CDR2 YFSETQ. CDR3 amino acids: CASSSTSGSGDTQYF. In DNA, the CDR3 is TGCGCCAGCAGTTCGACCAGCGGGAGCGGAGATACGCAGTATTTT.

This clone was recorded once. The chain uses TRBV6-1 and TRBJ1-3; no reliable D call. This CDR3 spans 18 amino acids. The germline V gene encodes CDR1 MNHNS and CDR2 SASEGT. V gave up 2 bases and J gave up 0 bases, with 17 bases separating them. CDR3 nucleotides: TGTGCCAGCAGTGAATGGAGCCGTACTCAAAACTCTGGAAACACCATATATTTT. Translated, it gives CASSEWSRTQNSGNTIYF.

For the CDR3, the DNA is TGCAGTGCTAGGAGGGCTGAAGCTTTCTTT. This gives the protein CSARRAEAFF. V and J are TRBV20-1 and TRBJ1-1, with D uncertain. CDR1 DFQATT and CDR2 SNEGSKA come from the germline V gene (reference sequence). The ends were cut back, 3 bases at V and 6 bases at J, with 5 bases in the middle. The CDR3 length is 10 residues.

The gene calls are TRBV7-2 and TRBJ1-5; 8 positions match TRBD1. The CDR3 is 15 residues long. CDR1 is SGHTA, CDR2 FQGNSA, per germline. V was pared by 1 base and J by 7 bases, with 6 bases of the junction left unmatched. The CDR3 nucleotides read TGTGCCAGCAGCTTAGACAGGGGGACGGGACAGCCCCAGCATTTT. Protein: CASSLDRGTGQPQHF.

This sequence joins TRBV27 and TRBJ2-5; 11 bases are shared with TRBD2. The ends lost 2 bases at V and 7 bases at J; junction bases unmatched: 9. This CDR3 is 16 amino acids long. CDR1 is MNHEY and CDR2 is SMNVEV in the germline V gene (reference sequence). The CDR3 DNA reads as TGTGCCAGCAGTTTAATGACTAGCGGGGCCGGGGTGACCCAGTACTTC. Translation: CASSLMTSGAGVTQYF.

V is TRBV9 and J is TRBJ1-2; D unresolved. The V gene lost 0 bases and the J gene lost 2 bases, with 5 bases spanning the gap. Germline CDR1 SGDLS, CDR2 YYNGEE. CDR3 length: 13 residues. This CDR3 is CASSVDQNYGYTF. The CDR3 coding sequence is TGTGCCAGCAGCGTAGATCAGAACTATGGCTACACCTTC.

The chain employs TRBV3-1 (or the pseudogene TRBV3-2) and TRBJ1-3; 7 nucleotides agree with TRBD1. The J segment lost 3 bases and the V segment lost 3 bases, leaving 11 bases of the junction unmatched. This CDR3 contains 17 residues. Per germline, CDR1 LGHDT and CDR2 YNNKEL (reference sequence). CDR3 residues: CASSQIPTGLYGNTIYF. The CDR3 DNA is TGTGCCAGCAGCCAGATACCGACAGGGCTTTATGGAAACACCATATATTTT.

The chain is built from TRBV7-9 and TRBJ2-2, with 7 positions matching TRBD1. Germline V CDR1 and CDR2: SEHNR, FQNEAQ (reference sequence). V was clipped by 2 bases and J by 4 bases; unmatched bases: 7. The CDR3 contains 16 residues. This CDR3 is CASSLSAGGITGELFF. The CDR3 DNA is TGTGCCAGCAGCTTAAGTGCAGGGGGAATCACCGGGGAGCTGTTTTTT.

The gene calls are TRBV11-3 and TRBJ2-7; D remains ambiguous. V gave up 3 bases and J gave up 2 bases, with 14 bases separating them. Germline V gives CDR1 SGHNT, CDR2 YENEEA. There are 15 residues in the CDR3. The CDR3 sequence is CASSFFGLGTYEQYF. CDR3 in DNA: TGTGCCAGCAGCTTTTTTGGGCTGGGCACCTACGAGCAGTACTTC. The entire variable domain, with the rest obtained from reference TRBV11-3 and TRBJ2-7, is as follows: EAGVVQSPRYKIIEKKQPVAFWCNPISGHNTLYWYLQNLGQGPELLIRYENEEAVDDSQLPKDRFSAERLKGVDSTLKIQPAELGDSAVYLCASSFFGLGTYEQYFGPGTRLTVT.

V and J are TRBV18 and TRBJ2-6; D possibly corresponds to TRBD2 (5 bases). This CDR3 spans 15 amino acids. V dropped 6 bases and J dropped 0 bases, with 9 bases sitting between them. CDR1 KGHSH and CDR2 LQKENI come from the germline V gene. The CDR3 nucleotides are TGTGCCAGCTCCCCGGACTTCTCTGGGGCCAACGTCCTGACTTTC. Translating it yields CASSPDFSGANVLTF.

The V gene is TRBV7-9, the J gene TRBJ1-2; D is unresolved. The CDR3 spans 14 residues. Germline V gene lookup returns CDR1 SEHNR and CDR2 FQNEAQ (reference sequence). V was shortened by 5 bases and J by 10 bases, with 20 bases between the two germline ends. The CDR3: CASSLNELRDDYTF. For the CDR3, the DNA is TGTGCCAGCAGCCTAAATGAACTTAGAGATGACTACACCTTC. Variable domain in full (rest from reference TRBV7-9 and TRBJ1-2): DTGVSQNPRHKITKRGQNVTFRCDPISEHNRLYWYRQTLGQGPEFLTYFQNEAQLEKSRLLSDRFSAERPKGSFSTLEIQRTEQGDSAMYLCASSLNELRDDYTFGSGTRLTVV.

The J gene is TRBJ1-1, the V gene TRBV5-1; D unclear. Trimming pared 4 bases from V and 0 bases from J, leaving 10 bases between. Germline V gene lookup returns CDR1 SGHRS and CDR2 YFSETQ. CDR3 length: 14 amino acids. The CDR3 DNA is TGCGCCAGCAGCCTAGACGCCCTGAACACTGAAGCTTTCTTT. Its protein product is CASSLDALNTEAFF.

V is TRBV6-1 and J is TRBJ1-2, with D possibly TRBD1 on 5 matching bases. Trimming took 2 bases from V and 8 from J, leaving 15 bases between them. CDR3 size: 14 residues. Germline-derived CDR1 and CDR2 are MNHNS and SASEGT. Written as DNA, the CDR3 is TGTGCCAGCAGTGAACAGGGTGGGGTATACGGCTACACCTTC. Amino acids: CASSEQGGVYGYTF.

This clone was picked up one time. This rearrangement joins TRBV5-1 to TRBJ1-3; no definite D call. Looked up from germline, CDR1 is SGHRS and CDR2 is YFSETQ. V lost 4 bases and J 0 bases, leaving 14 bases between the germline ends. This CDR3 has 16 residues. CDR3: CASSLHSGNSGNTIYF. For the CDR3, the DNA is TGCGCCAGCAGCCTTCACTCCGGGAACTCTGGAAACACCATATATTTT. The whole variable domain, remainder taken from reference TRBV5-1 and TRBJ1-3, is KAGVTQTPRYLIKTRGQQVTLSCSPISGHRSVSWYQQTPGQGLQFLFEYFSETQRNKGNFPGRFSGRQFSNSRSEMNVSTLELGDSALYLCASSLHSGNSGNTIYFGEGSWLTVV.

V gene TRBV11-2 combines with J gene TRBJ1-1, with D unclear. Per the germline V gene, CDR1 is SGHAT and CDR2 is FQNNGV. The CDR3 spans 14 residues. V lost 2 bases to trimming and J lost 3 bases, with 10 bases between them. CDR3 sequence reads: CASSLKLSDTEAFF. CDR3 DNA: TGTGCCAGCAGCTTAAAACTTTCCGACACTGAAGCTTTCTTT.

The chain recombines TRBV2 with TRBJ1-4; D gene ambiguous. Trimming took off 8 bases at V and 6 bases at J, with 16 bases between the two ends. Germline CDR1 is SNHLY and CDR2 is FYNNEI. The CDR3 totals 14 residues. This CDR3 is CASLAEIDYEKLFF. Here the CDR3 DNA reads TGTGCCAGCCTAGCGGAGATAGATTATGAAAAACTGTTTTTT.

This chain uses TRBV5-6 with TRBJ2-7; tentative D call: TRBD1 (6 bases). Germline V gene data show CDR1 as SGHDT and CDR2 as YYEEEE. The CDR3 has 15 residues. The ends were cut back, 3 bases at V and 4 bases at J, with 17 bases in the middle. Here the CDR3 reads CASSSAGQLIYEQYF. For the CDR3, the DNA is TGTGCCAGCAGCTCCGCAGGACAGTTAATATACGAGCAGTACTTC.

This chain links TRBV12-5 with TRBJ1-1, with a tentative D call TRBD1 (5 bases). Germline assignment: CDR1 LGHNT and CDR2 FRNRAP. The CDR3 extends over 15 amino acids. The V end lost 6 bases, the J end lost 3 bases, and 17 bases lay between the germline ends. The CDR3 is CASGLNRQWDTEAFF. For the CDR3, the DNA is TGTGCTAGTGGCTTGAACAGGCAATGGGACACTGAAGCTTTCTTT. Full variable domain (remainder filled in from reference TRBV12-5 and TRBJ1-1): DARVTQTPRHKVTEMGQEVTMRCQPILGHNTVFWYRQTMMQGLELLAYFRNRAPLDDSGMPKDRFSAEMPDATLATLKIQPSEPRDSAVYFCASGLNRQWDTEAFFGQGTRLTVV.